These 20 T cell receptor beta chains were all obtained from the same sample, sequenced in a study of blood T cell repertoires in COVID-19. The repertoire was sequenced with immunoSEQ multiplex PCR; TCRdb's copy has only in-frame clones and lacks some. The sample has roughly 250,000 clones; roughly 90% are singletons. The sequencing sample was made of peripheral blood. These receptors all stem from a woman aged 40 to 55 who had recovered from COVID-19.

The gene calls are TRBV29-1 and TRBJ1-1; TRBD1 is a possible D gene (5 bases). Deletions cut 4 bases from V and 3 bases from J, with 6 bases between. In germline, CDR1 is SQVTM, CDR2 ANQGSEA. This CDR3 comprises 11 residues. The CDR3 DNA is TGCAGCGTTGCCAGGGACACTGAAGCTTTCTTT. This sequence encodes CSVARDTEAFF.

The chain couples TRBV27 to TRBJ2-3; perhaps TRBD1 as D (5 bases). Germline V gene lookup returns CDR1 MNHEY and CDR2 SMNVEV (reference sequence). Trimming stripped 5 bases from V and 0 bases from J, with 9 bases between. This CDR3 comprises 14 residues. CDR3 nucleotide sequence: TGTGCCAGCAGTATACAGGCTAGCACAGATACGCAGTATTTT. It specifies CASSIQASTDTQYF.

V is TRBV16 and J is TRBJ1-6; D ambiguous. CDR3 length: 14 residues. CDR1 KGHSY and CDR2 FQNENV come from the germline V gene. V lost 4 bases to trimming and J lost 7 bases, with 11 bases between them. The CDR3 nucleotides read TGTGCCAGCAGCCTTACACAGACGAATTCACCCCTCCACTTT. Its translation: CASSLTQTNSPLHF.

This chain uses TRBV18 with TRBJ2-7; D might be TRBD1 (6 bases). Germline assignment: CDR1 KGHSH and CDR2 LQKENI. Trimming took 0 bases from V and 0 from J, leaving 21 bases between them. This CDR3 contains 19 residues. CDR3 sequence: CASSPPYRVEDSSSYEQYF. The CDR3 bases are TGTGCCAGCTCACCACCTTACAGGGTTGAGGACTCTAGCTCCTACGAGCAGTACTTC.

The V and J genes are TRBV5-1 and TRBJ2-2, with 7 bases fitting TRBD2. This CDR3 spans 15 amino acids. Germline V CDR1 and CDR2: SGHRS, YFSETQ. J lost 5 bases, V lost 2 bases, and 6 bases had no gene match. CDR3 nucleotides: TGCGCCAGCAGCTTTGAGGGAGGGACTACCGGGGAGCTGTTTTTT. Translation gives CASSFEGGTTGELFF.

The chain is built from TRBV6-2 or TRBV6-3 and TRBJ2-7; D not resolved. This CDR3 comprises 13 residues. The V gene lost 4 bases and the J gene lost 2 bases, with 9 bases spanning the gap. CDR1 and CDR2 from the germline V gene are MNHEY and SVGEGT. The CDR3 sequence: CASSSSPPYEQYF. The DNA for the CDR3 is TGTGCCAGCAGTTCGAGTCCTCCCTACGAGCAGTACTTC.

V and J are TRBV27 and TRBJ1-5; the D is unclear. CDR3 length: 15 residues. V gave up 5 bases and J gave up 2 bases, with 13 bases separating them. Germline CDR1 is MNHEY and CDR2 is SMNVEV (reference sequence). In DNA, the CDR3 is TGTGCCAGCAGTAGAAGAGGGCAGGGCAATCAGCCCCAGCATTTT. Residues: CASSRRGQGNQPQHF.

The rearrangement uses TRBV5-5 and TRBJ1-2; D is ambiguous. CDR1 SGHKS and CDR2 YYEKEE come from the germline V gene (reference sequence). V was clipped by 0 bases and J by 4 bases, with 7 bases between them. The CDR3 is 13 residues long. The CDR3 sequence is CASSLAEGYGYTF. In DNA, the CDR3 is TGTGCCAGCAGCTTGGCCGAGGGCTATGGCTACACCTTC. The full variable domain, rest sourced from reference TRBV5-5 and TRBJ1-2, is DAGVTQSPTHLIKTRGQQVTLRCSPISGHKSVSWYQQVLGQGPQFIFQYYEKEERGRGNFPDRFSARQFPNYSSELNVNALLLGDSALYLCASSLAEGYGYTFGSGTRLTVV.

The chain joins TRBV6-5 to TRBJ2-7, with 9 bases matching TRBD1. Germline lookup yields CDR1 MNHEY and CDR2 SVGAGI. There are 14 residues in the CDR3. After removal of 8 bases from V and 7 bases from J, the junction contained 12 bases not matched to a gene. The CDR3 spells CASWPGQGPGEQYF. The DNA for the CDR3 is TGTGCCAGCTGGCCGGGACAGGGACCTGGGGAGCAGTACTTC.

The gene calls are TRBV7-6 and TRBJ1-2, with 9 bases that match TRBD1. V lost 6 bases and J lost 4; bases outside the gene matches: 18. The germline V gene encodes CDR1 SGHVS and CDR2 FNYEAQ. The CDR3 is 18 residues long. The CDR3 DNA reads TGTGCCAGCAGTCGCGATTTATCGGGACAGGGAAACCCCTATGGCTACACCTTC. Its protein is CASSRDLSGQGNPYGYTF.

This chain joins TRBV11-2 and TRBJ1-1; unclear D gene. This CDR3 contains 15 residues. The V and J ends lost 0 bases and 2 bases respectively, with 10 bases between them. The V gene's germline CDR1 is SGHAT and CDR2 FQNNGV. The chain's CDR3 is CASSLDGQANTEAFF. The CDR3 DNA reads TGTGCCAGCAGCTTAGATGGCCAGGCTAACACTGAAGCTTTCTTT.

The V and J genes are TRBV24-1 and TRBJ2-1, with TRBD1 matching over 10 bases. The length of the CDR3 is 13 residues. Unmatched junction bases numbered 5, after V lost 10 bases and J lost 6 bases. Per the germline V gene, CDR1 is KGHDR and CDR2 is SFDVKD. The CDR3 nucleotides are TGTGCCACTATAGGGGACAGGGGCAATGAGCAGTTCTTC. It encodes CATIGDRGNEQFF.

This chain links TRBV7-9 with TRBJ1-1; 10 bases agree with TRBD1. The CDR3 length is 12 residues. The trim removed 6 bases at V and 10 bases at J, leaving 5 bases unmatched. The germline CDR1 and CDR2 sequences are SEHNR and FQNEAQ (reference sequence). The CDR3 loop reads CASRTGGVGAFF. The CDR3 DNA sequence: TGTGCCAGCAGGACAGGGGGCGTAGGAGCTTTCTTT.

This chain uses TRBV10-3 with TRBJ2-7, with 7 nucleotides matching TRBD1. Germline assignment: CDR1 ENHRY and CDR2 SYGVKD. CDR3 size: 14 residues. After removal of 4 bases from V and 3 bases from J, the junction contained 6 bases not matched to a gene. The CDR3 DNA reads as TGTGCCATCAGTGGAGGACAGGCCGACTACGAGCAGTACTTC. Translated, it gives CAISGGQADYEQYF.

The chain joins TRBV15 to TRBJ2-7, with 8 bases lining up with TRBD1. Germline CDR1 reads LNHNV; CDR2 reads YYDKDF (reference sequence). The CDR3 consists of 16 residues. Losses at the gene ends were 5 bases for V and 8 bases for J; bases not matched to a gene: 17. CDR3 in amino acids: CATSVTGQGESTKQYF. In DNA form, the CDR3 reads TGTGCCACCAGCGTAACCGGACAGGGAGAATCTACGAAGCAGTACTTC.

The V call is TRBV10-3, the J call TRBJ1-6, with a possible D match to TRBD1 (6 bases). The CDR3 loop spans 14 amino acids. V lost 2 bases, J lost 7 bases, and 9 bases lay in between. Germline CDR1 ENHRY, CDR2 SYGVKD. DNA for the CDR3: TGTGCCATCAGTGAGCGACAGGAAAATTCACCCCTCCACTTT. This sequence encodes CAISERQENSPLHF.

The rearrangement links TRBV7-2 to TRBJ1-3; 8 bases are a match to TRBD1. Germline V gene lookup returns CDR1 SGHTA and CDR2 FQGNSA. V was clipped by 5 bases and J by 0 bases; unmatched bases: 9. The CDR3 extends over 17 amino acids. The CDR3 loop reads CASSPRRQGSSGNTIYF. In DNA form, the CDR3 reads TGTGCCAGCAGCCCTCGAAGACAGGGGAGCTCTGGAAACACCATATATTTT.

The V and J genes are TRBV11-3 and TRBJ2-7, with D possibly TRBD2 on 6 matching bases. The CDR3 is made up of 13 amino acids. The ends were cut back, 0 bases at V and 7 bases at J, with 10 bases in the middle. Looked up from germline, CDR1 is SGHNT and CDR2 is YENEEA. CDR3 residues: CASSLDQAGEQYF. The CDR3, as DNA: TGTGCCAGCAGCTTAGATCAGGCGGGGGAGCAGTACTTC.

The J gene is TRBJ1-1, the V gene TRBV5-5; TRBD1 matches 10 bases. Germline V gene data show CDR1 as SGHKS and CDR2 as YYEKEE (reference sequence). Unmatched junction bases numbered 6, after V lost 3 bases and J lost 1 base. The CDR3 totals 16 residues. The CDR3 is CASSSGQGNQNTEAFF. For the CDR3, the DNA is TGTGCCAGCAGCTCGGGACAGGGGAATCAGAACACTGAAGCTTTCTTT.

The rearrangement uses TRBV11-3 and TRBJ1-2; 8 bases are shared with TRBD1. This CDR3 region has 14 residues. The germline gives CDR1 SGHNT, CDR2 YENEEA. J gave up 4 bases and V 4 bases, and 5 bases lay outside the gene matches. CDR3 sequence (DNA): TGTGCCAGCAGCTCAGGGGGCGTAAGCTATGGCTACACCTTC. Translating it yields CASSSGGVSYGYTF.